One sample yielded the 10 T cell receptor beta chains listed below, sequenced in a study of T-cell reconstitution after alpha-beta-depleted transplantation in children. The authors prepared the TCRbeta library with unique molecular identifiers. TCRdb ran MiXCR on the PCR reads and lists one entry per CDR3 protein. The table shows some 260,000 distinct CDR3 sequences, with roughly a quarter occurring only once. The sample was PBMCs, mostly from graft donor cells, taken 360 days after TCRalphabeta/CD19-depleted stem cell transplant. The receptors were sampled from a female patient aged 2-10 years who had a stem cell transplant for congenital amegakaryocytic thrombocytopenia, so the T cells may come from the graft donor.

The chain carries TRBV10-3 and TRBJ2-3; TRBD1 is a possible D gene (6 bases). CDR1 and CDR2 (germline): ENHRY, SYGVKD. The CDR3 spans 15 residues. V lost 6 bases and J lost 4, with 17 bases in between. The DNA of the CDR3 is TGTGCCATCAGGGACAGCGTGATAGGTTCAGATACGCAGTATTTT. This translates into CAIRDSVIGSDTQYF.

The J gene is TRBJ2-7, the V gene TRBV4-3; a weak D match, TRBD1 (6 bases). Germline V gene sequence: CDR1 LGHNA, CDR2 YSLEER. The V end lost 3 bases, the J end lost 4 bases, and 19 bases lay between the germline ends. The CDR3 has 16 residues. The CDR3 region is CASSHRTALKQYEQYF. The CDR3 nucleotides are TGCGCCAGCAGCCACCGGACAGCCCTAAAACAATACGAGCAGTACTTC.

The V call is TRBV30, the J call TRBJ2-1, with TRBD2 matching over 7 bases. This CDR3 is built from 14 residues. J was trimmed by 3 bases and V by 4 bases; bases with no gene match: 6. The germline V gene encodes CDR1 GTSNPN and CDR2 SVGIG (reference sequence). The CDR3 protein is CAWTPAGFYNEQFF. Here the CDR3 DNA reads TGTGCCTGGACTCCAGCGGGATTCTACAATGAGCAGTTCTTC. Full variable domain (remainder filled in from reference TRBV30 and TRBJ2-1): SQTIHQWPATLVQPVGSPLSLECTVEGTSNPNLYWYRQAAGRGLQLLFYSVGIGQISSEVPQNLSASRPQDRQFILSSKKLLLSDSGFYLCAWTPAGFYNEQFFGPGTRLTVL.

V is TRBV28 and J is TRBJ2-3; no firm D call. Trimming removed 5 bases from V and 2 bases from J, with 14 bases in between. The CDR3 runs to 15 residues. Germline loops: CDR1 MDHEN, CDR2 SYDVKM. The CDR3 nucleotides are TGTGCCAGCAGTCTCCCCCCCGGATACACAGATACGCAGTATTTT. It codes for CASSLPPGYTDTQYF.

This clonotype was seen a few times. The chain couples TRBV28 to TRBJ1-2; the D gene is possibly TRBD1 (6 bases). Germline CDR1 is MDHEN and CDR2 is SYDVKM. This CDR3 comprises 16 residues. V lost 0 bases and J 3 bases, leaving 14 bases between the germline ends. The CDR3, as DNA: TGTGCCAGCAGTTTATGGGACAGTAGACCGTACTATGGCTACACCTTC. It translates to CASSLWDSRPYYGYTF.

Of note for this clonotype: The junction departs from germline at one end; a sequencing error may be responsible. V is TRBV20-1 and J is TRBJ2-3; 9 bases match TRBD2. Germline V gene sequence: CDR1 DFQATT, CDR2 SNEGSKA (reference sequence). There are 15 residues in the CDR3. This chain's CDR3 is CSASPMGTSTDTLYF. The CDR3 region has the DNA TGCAGTGCTAGCCCCATGGGGACTAGCACAGATACGCTGTATTTT.

The chain links TRBV20-1 to TRBJ2-7; D is ambiguous. The V gene lost 4 bases and the J gene lost 3 bases, with 13 bases spanning the gap. The CDR3 consists of 13 residues. The germline gives CDR1 DFQATT, CDR2 SNEGSKA (reference sequence). CDR3 DNA sequence: TGCAGTGCTAAGAGGCAAAGCTACTACGAGCAGTACTTC. It codes for CSAKRQSYYEQYF.

V and J are TRBV20-1 and TRBJ2-2; 13 bases are a match to TRBD2. The germline V gene has CDR1 DFQATT and CDR2 SNEGSKA (reference sequence). The CDR3 contains 14 residues. The trim removed 6 bases at V and 7 bases at J, leaving 5 bases unmatched. CDR3 sequence reads: CSARTSGSFGELFF. CDR3 DNA sequence: TGCAGTGCGAGGACTAGCGGGAGTTTCGGGGAGCTGTTTTTT.

This clonotype was observed a handful of times. V and J are TRBV5-1 and TRBJ2-2; tentative D call: TRBD2 (5 bases). This CDR3 is 15 amino acids long. The ends were cut back, 1 base at V and 7 bases at J, with 14 bases in the middle. Germline V gene data show CDR1 as SGHRS and CDR2 as YFSETQ. Here the CDR3 DNA reads TGCGCCAGCAGCTTGTCGCAGGTTCGGGGCGGGGAGCTGTTTTTT. It yields the protein CASSLSQVRGGELFF.

This clonotype has a single count. The genes are TRBV5-4 and TRBJ2-3, with no clear D. In germline, CDR1 is SGHNT, CDR2 YYREEE (reference sequence). Deletions cut 1 base from V and 4 bases from J, with 13 bases between. The CDR3 sequence is 15 residues long. The CDR3 is CASSLSPGQPDTQYF. The CDR3, as DNA: TGTGCCAGCAGCTTGTCCCCGGGTCAGCCAGATACGCAGTATTTT.